This T cell receptor beta chain was sequenced in a study of neoadjuvant anti-PD-1 for oral cavity cancer. Turning to the study itself: Most patients had three to four biweekly doses of 3 mg/kg nivolumab before resection. Non-progressing patients received a fourth nivolumab dose near day 43, then surgery on days 50-56. Overall study results and limits: Treg/Th17 ratio rose with pretreatment blood and fell with post-treatment tumor TCRbeta clonality.

Regarding time point: after neoadjuvant nivolumab, at surgical resection. On this clone: Its specificity is unknown.

Survey sequencing of tumors mostly used about 4.8 ug DNA, two replicates. The repertoire was sequenced with immunoSEQ multiplex PCR; TCRdb's copy has only in-frame clones and lacks some. The sample consists of about 37,000 clones, about 36% of them appearing once. CDR1 and CDR2 (germline): SNHLY, FYNNEI. V shed 3 bases, J shed 5 bases, and the junction held 7 bases outside the gene matches. The CDR3 covers 15 residues. V gene TRBV2 combines with J gene TRBJ1-5, with TRBD1 identical over 7 bases. The sample in question was tumor tissue, obtained after nivolumab (anti-PD-1) treatment. The origin of this receptor is a person aged 35-79 years with oral cavity squamous cell carcinoma. The CDR3 coding sequence is TGTGCCAGCAGTGAGCAGGGGGGGCTGGATCAGCCCCAGCATTTT. Translated: CASSEQGGLDQPQHF.